This is a list of T cell receptor beta chains from one sample in a study of T cell responses to AZD1222 COVID-19 vaccine. Generated by immunoSEQ multiplex PCR, the TCRdb table keeps only in-frame clones and is missing some. The table has tens of thousands of clones, over 75% seen once. Sequencing was performed on peripheral blood, taken on day 0 of MenACWY control vaccination. These receptors came from an adult in good health. Both conserved end residues are trimmed from each CDR3. A D gene is named only where the DNA matches it firmly.

v_gene | d_gene | CDR3aa
TRBV6-5 | NA | ASSYSGSNTEAF
TRBV4-2 | NA | ASSQGERFYSYEQY
TRBV6-4 | NA | ASSVISLSEQF
TRBV10-1 | NA | ASSRGSAEQY
TRBV28 | NA | ASSLGESETQY
TRBV18 | NA | ASSPRWNEQF
TRBV20-1 | NA | SANVDYEQY
TRBV5-5 | NA | ASSSDGGSYEQY
TRBV7-2 | TRBD1 | ASSLVAGQGAEAF
TRBV6-1 | NA | ASSESGRQPQH
TRBV7-8 | TRBD1 | ASSSTYSDRGLLQPQH
TRBV25-1 | NA | ASQELYGYT
TRBV6-5 | NA | ASSYFRDWTPYEQY
TRBV7-2 | TRBD2 | ASSLRGLAGDADTQY
TRBV3-1/TRBV3-2 | NA | ASSPSTGPDTQY
TRBV25-1 | NA | ASSESGSEQY
TRBV15 | TRBD2 | ATSRPTTSGSTDTQY
TRBV30 | NA | AWSQPPGSAF
TRBV6-5 | NA | ASSPPKGGNQPQH
TRBV29-1 | NA | SVARPDLNTEAF
TRBV7-9 | TRBD1 | ASSYWTGDGREETQY
TRBV5-1 | TRBD2 | ASRQWLPSGRTKTQY
TRBV4-1 | NA | ASSQAGPSYEQY
TRBV9 | NA | ASSLANEQF
TRBV5-1 | NA | ASIGADTGELF
TRBV7-9 | TRBD2 | ASSWVREGWETQY
TRBV7-2 | TRBD2 | ASSLGAGLAGRQY
TRBV6-5 | NA | ASRDRSYEQY